This is a list of T cell receptor beta chains from one sample in a study of T cell repertoires in cytomegalovirus infection. Antigens for these TCRs are unknown. One entry per CDR3 protein results from TCRdb running MiXCR on the reads. The sample lists approximately 910,000 distinct CDR3 sequences; around 30% were seen once. This specimen consisted of cultured CD8+ T cells from PBMCs, obtained from culture after CMV antigen stimulation. These receptors came from a human donor in good health (CMV status not recorded). Some clones in this sample may be carry-over from other donors' samples. Each CDR3 is given with its conserved first and last residue. D genes are given only for firm matches. Expanded clones get a size class; other rows say once, few or many, or leave the size out.

cdr3_aa: CASGLGQGGVETQYF
cdr3_nt: TGTGCTAGTGGTTTGGGACAGGGAGGCGTCGAGACCCAGTACTTC
clone_size: once
v_call: TRBV12-5
d_call: -
j_call: TRBJ2-5

cdr3_aa: CASSYVLSWENTEAFF
cdr3_nt: TGTGCTAGCAGCTACGTCCTAAGCTGGGAGAACACTGAAGCTTTCTTT
clone_size: few
v_call: TRBV7-6
d_call: -
j_call: TRBJ1-1

cdr3_aa: CAISEFGQGPNEQFF
cdr3_nt: TGTGCCATCAGTGAGTTCGGACAGGGTCCGAATGAGCAGTTCTTC
clone_size: once
v_call: TRBV10-3
d_call: TRBD1
j_call: TRBJ2-1

cdr3_aa: CATRDSIDQPQHF
cdr3_nt: TGTGCCACCCGGGACAGTATCGATCAGCCCCAGCATTTT
clone_size: few
v_call: TRBV10-3
d_call: TRBD1
j_call: TRBJ1-5

cdr3_aa: CASSLYLDRGNQPQHF
cdr3_nt: TGTGCCAGCAGCTTGTATCTGGACAGGGGCAATCAGCCCCAGCATTTT
clone_size: once
v_call: TRBV5-5
d_call: TRBD1
j_call: TRBJ1-5

cdr3_aa: CASIPRGTGELFF
cdr3_nt: TGTGCCAGCATCCCGCGGGGCACCGGGGAGCTGTTTTTT
clone_size: -
v_call: TRBV12-3/TRBV12-4
d_call: -
j_call: TRBJ2-2

cdr3_aa: CASSTLGQWDTSGNTIYF
cdr3_nt: TGTGCCAGTAGTACCCTGGGACAGTGGGACACCTCTGGAAACACCATATATTTT
clone_size: few
v_call: TRBV19
d_call: TRBD1
j_call: TRBJ1-3

cdr3_aa: CASSYLEPGQDEPPYNSPLHF
cdr3_nt: TGTGCCAGCAGTTACCTGGAGCCGGGACAGGACGAGCCCCCTTATAATTCACCCCTCCACTTT
clone_size: -
v_call: TRBV6-2/TRBV6-3
d_call: TRBD1
j_call: TRBJ1-6

cdr3_aa: CASRPLPGGGSEQFF
cdr3_nt: TGTGCCAGCAGACCTCTTCCCGGGGGGGGTAGTGAGCAGTTCTTC
clone_size: -
v_call: TRBV27
d_call: TRBD2
j_call: TRBJ2-1

cdr3_aa: CASSLLGLADYEQYF
cdr3_nt: TGCGCCAGCAGCCTCCTGGGACTAGCGGACTACGAGCAGTACTTC
clone_size: few
v_call: TRBV4-1
d_call: TRBD2
j_call: TRBJ2-7

cdr3_aa: CATSRDLLAGSQETQYF
cdr3_nt: TGTGCCACCAGCAGAGACCTACTAGCGGGGAGCCAAGAGACCCAGTACTTC
clone_size: -
v_call: TRBV15
d_call: TRBD2
j_call: TRBJ2-5

cdr3_aa: CATGTGRTLDTQYF
cdr3_nt: TGTGCCACCGGGACAGGGAGGACCTTGGATACGCAGTATTTT
clone_size: few
v_call: TRBV6-4
d_call: TRBD1
j_call: TRBJ2-3

cdr3_aa: CATSAGTGATDTQYF
cdr3_nt: TGTGCCACCAGTGCGGGGACAGGGGCCACAGATACGCAGTATTTT
clone_size: -
v_call: TRBV24-1
d_call: TRBD1
j_call: TRBJ2-3

cdr3_aa: CASRSGGGAGETQYF
cdr3_nt: TGTGCCAGCAGGTCTGGCGGGGGTGCAGGAGAGACCCAGTACTTC
clone_size: -
v_call: TRBV7-9
d_call: TRBD2
j_call: TRBJ2-5